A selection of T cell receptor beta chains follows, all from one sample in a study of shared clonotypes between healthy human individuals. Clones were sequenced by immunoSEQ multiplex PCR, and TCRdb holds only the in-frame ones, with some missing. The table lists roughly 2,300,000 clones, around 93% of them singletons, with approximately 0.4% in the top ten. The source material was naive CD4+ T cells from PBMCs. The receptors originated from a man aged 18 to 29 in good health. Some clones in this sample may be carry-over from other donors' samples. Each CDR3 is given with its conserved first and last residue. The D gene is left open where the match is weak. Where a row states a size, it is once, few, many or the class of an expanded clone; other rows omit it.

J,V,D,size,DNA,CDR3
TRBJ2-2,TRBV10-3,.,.,TGTGCCATCAGTGATGGCGGCGGCACCGGGGAGCTGTTTTTT,CAISDGGGTGELFF
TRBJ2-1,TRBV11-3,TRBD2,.,TGTGCCAGCAGCTTTGGGACTAGTGGGGGGTACAATGAGCAGTTCTTC,CASSFGTSGGYNEQFF
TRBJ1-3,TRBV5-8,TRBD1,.,TGTGCCAGCAGGGTGACAGGGTACGGAAACACCATATATTTT,CASRVTGYGNTIYF
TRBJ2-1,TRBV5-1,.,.,TGCGCCAGCAGCTTGCGGGGAGGCTCCTACAATGAGCAGTTCTTC,CASSLRGGSYNEQFF
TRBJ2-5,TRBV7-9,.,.,TGTGCCAGCAGCTTAGGGGGGGCAGCCCGCTGGGAGACCCAGTACTTC,CASSLGGAARWETQYF
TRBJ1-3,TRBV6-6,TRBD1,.,TGTGCCAGCAGGGAAGACAGGGTTACGAACACCATATATTTT,CASREDRVTNTIYF
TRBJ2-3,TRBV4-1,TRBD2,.,TGCGCCAGCAGCCAAGATGCGATCGGTAGGGCTAGCGGAGAAAGAAGCACAGATACGCAGTATTTT,CASSQDAIGRASGERSTDTQYF
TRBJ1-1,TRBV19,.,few,TGTGCCAGTAGTCCGGGGACGGTGAACACTGAAGCTTTCTTT,CASSPGTVNTEAFF
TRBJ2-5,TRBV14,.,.,TGTGCCAGCAGCCATCGCGGGGAGAGGACAGAGACCCAGTACTTC,CASSHRGERTETQYF
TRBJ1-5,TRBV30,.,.,TGTGCCTGGAATGGTTGGGGCAATCAGCCCCAGCATTTT,CAWNGWGNQPQHF
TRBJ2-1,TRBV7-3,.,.,TGTGCCAGCAGCTTAGACCAGGGCTATGAGCAGTTCTTC,CASSLDQGYEQFF
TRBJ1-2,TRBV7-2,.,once,TGTGCCAGCAGCTCCTTAGGGGGGCGCAGCTATGGCTACACCTTC,CASSSLGGRSYGYTF
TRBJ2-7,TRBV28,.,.,TGTGCCAGCAGTCCCCCCCAGGGGCGATTCATCTACGAGCAGTACTTC,CASSPPQGRFIYEQYF
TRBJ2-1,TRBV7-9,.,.,TGTGCCAGCAGCTTAAGCAATGAGCAGTTCTTC,CASSLSNEQFF
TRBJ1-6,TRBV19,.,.,TGTGCCAGTAGTCAAAATTCACCCCTCCACTTT,CASSQNSPLHF
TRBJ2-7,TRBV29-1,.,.,TGCAGCGTGCAAGGGCAGGTGGGGTACGAGCAGTACTTC,CSVQGQVGYEQYF
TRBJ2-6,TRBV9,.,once,TGTGCCAGCAGCGGAACAGGTAGCTGGGCCAACGTCCTGACTTTC,CASSGTGSWANVLTF
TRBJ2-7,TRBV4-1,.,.,TGCGCCAGCAGCCAAGGTCCGCTAGCCCTCAGAGACTACGAGCAGTACTTC,CASSQGPLALRDYEQYF
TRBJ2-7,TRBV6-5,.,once,TGTGCCAGCAGATCCCCGGGGAGCTCCTACGAGCAGTACTTC,CASRSPGSSYEQYF
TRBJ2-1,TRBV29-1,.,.,TGCAGCGTTGAAGGGGGACAACTGCAGTTCTTC,CSVEGGQLQFF
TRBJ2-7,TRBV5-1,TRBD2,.,TGCGCCAGCAGGGAGGGACTAGCGGATGCCTACGAGCAGTACTTC,CASREGLADAYEQYF
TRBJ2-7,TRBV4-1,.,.,TGCGCCAGCAGCCAAGGAGACTCGTTCTCCTACGAGCAGTACTTC,CASSQGDSFSYEQYF
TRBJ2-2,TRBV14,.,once,TGTGCCAGCAGCCAAGGATTAGGTACCGGGGAGCTGTTTTTT,CASSQGLGTGELFF
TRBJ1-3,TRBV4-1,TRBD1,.,TGCGCCAGCAGCCGAACGGAGGGGGCCTCTGGAAACACCATATATTTT,CASSRTEGASGNTIYF
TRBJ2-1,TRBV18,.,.,TGTGCCAGCTCACCAACGAGAAGTGAGCAGTTCTTC,CASSPTRSEQFF
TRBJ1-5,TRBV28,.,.,TGTGCCAGCAGTTACACAGGGTCGGAAAGACAGCCCCAGCATTTT,CASSYTGSERQPQHF
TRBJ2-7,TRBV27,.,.,TGTGCCAGCAGTTTCACCATCACTCACGAGCAGTACTTC,CASSFTITHEQYF
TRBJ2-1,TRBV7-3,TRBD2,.,TGTGCCAGCAGCCCTCTCTGGGGGACTAATAACAATGAGCAGTTCTTC,CASSPLWGTNNNEQFF
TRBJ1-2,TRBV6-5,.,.,TGTGCCAGCAGTTACTCGGGCAGGTTAAACTATGGCTACACCTTC,CASSYSGRLNYGYTF
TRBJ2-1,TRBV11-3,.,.,TGTGCCAGCAGCTTAAACCTAGCTAGTAGAAATGAGCAGTTCTTC,CASSLNLASRNEQFF
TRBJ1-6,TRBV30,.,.,TGTGCCTGGAACCCCCACTGGGGGTCGAATTCACCCCTCCACTTT,CAWNPHWGSNSPLHF
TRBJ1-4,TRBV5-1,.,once,TGCGCCAGCAGCTCCTCCCTAGGAGAGGGCGATGAAAAACTGTTTTTT,CASSSSLGEGDEKLFF
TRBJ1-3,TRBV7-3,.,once,TGTGCCAGCAGCTTAACCCCTATGTCCAACACCATATATTTT,CASSLTPMSNTIYF
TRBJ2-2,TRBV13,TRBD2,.,TGTGCCAGCAGCCGGCGGACTAGCGGGAGTTTTGATGCCGGGGAGCTGTTTTTT,CASSRRTSGSFDAGELFF
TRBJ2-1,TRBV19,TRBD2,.,TGTGCCAGTGGTCATAGCGGGAGTATGAATGAGCAGTTCTTC,CASGHSGSMNEQFF
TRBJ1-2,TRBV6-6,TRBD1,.,TGTGCCGCGGCCGGGACAGAGTACAACTATGGCTACACCTTC,CAAAGTEYNYGYTF
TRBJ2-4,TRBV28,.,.,TGTGCCAGCAGCCTCAGTGGACTAGCCAAAAACATTCAGTACTTC,CASSLSGLAKNIQYF
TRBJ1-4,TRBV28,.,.,TGTGCCAGCAGTGAGGGACCGATCGGACTGTTTTTT,CASSEGPIGLFF
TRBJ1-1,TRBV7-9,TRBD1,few,TGTGCCAGCAGCTCCACAGACAGGGTTGAAGCTTTCTTT,CASSSTDRVEAFF
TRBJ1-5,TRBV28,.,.,TGTGCCAGCAGTTTACGGAATCAGCCCCAGCATTTT,CASSLRNQPQHF
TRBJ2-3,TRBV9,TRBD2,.,TGTGCCAGCAGCGTAGGACTAGCGAGCACAGATACGCAGTATTTT,CASSVGLASTDTQYF
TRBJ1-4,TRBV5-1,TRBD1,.,TGCGCCAGCACTCTGGTTGGGACAGGAGAAGAAAAACTGTTTTTT,CASTLVGTGEEKLFF
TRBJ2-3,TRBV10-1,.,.,TGCGCCACCAAAGTCAGGGGCCGAGGCCATACGCAGTATTTT,CATKVRGRGHTQYF
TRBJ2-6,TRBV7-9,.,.,TGTGCCAGCAGCTTAGCCCTCCCTGGGGCCAACGTCCTGACTTTC,CASSLALPGANVLTF
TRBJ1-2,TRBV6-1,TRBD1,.,TGTGCCAGCAGTGAAGGGGGGACAGGGGCGAGCTACACCTTC,CASSEGGTGASYTF
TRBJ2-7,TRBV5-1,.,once,TGCGCCAGCAGTCCCTGGGCAGCGCTCGCAGTGCAGTACTTC,CASSPWAALAVQYF
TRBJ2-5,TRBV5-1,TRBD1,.,TGCGCCAGCAGCTTGGAGGGGGCAGGGACCCAGTACTTC,CASSLEGAGTQYF
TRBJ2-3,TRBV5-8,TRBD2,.,TGTGCCAGCAGCCCCTCGGGAGGGAGCACAGATACGCAGTATTTT,CASSPSGGSTDTQYF
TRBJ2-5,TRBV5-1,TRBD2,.,TGCGCCAGCAGCTTGGGTCCGGGACTAGAAGAGACCCAGTACTTC,CASSLGPGLEETQYF
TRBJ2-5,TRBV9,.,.,TGTGCCAGCAGCGTAGGCACAGCCCAAGAGACCCAGTACTTC,CASSVGTAQETQYF
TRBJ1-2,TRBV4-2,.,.,TGTGCCAGCAGCCAAGAGGGTTTGGCCTATGGCTACACCTTC,CASSQEGLAYGYTF